The entry that follows covers one T cell receptor beta chain sequence. This sample is part of a study of blood T cell repertoires in COVID-19. About the study: Samples of COVID-19 (acute and convalescent) were obtained from the United States, Italy and Spain.

Data came from immunoSEQ multiplex PCR; TCRdb stores just in-frame clones and leaves some out. The sample has 52,000 or so clones; 82% are singletons. The germline V gene encodes CDR1 LNHDA and CDR2 SQIVND (reference sequence). The CDR3 sequence is 15 residues long. V lost 6 bases and J lost 3, with 18 bases in between. Sequenced: peripheral blood. The chain combines TRBV19 with TRBJ2-7; the D gene is possibly TRBD2 (5 bases). This TCR derives from a human donor in a cohort sampled during active COVID-19. Written as DNA, the CDR3 is TGTGCCAGTAGCCGGGATAGAAAGTCCGTCTACGAGCAGTACTTC. It specifies CASSRDRKSVYEQYF.